The T cell receptor (beta chain) under discussion was sequenced for a study of graft-versus-host responses after intestinal transplantation. With 5 bases removed from V and 0 bases from J, the gap between germline ends came to 13 bases. Germline lookup yields CDR1 KGHSH and CDR2 LQKENI. The CDR3 loop spans 15 amino acids. Clones were sequenced by immunoSEQ multiplex PCR, and TCRdb holds only the in-frame ones, with some missing. Seen here are around 110,000 clones, over 75% observed once, and the top ten hold roughly 0.2%. The count of this clone is one. Its antigen remains unidentified. Sample: unstimulated CD4+ T cells sorted from spleen or lymph node cells, taken before intestinal transplant. The clonotype originates from a human donor who received an intestinal transplant. V and J are TRBV18 and TRBJ1-2; D perhaps matches TRBD1 (5 bases). The CDR3 loop reads CASSLETGTNYGYTF. The CDR3 DNA is TGTGCCAGCTCATTAGAAACAGGAACTAACTATGGCTACACCTTC.